This entry describes one T cell receptor beta chain. The sample belongs to a study of shared clonotypes between healthy human individuals. Study-level information: Donors had three CD4 naive, three CD4 memory, two CD8 naive and one CD8 memory plate apiece.

The CDR3 contains 16 residues. V was clipped by 6 bases and J by 0 bases, with 15 bases between them. The germline V gene has CDR1 KGHSH and CDR2 LQKENI. The method was immunoSEQ multiplex PCR; TCRdb's version includes in-frame clones alone and lacks a portion of them. The profile shows around 2.5 million clones, approximately 93% of them singletons. The gene calls are TRBV18 and TRBJ1-5; D call uncertain. The TCR was taken from a man younger than 35 in good health. Some clones in this sample may be carry-over from other donors' samples. Sequencing used naive CD4+ T cells from PBMCs. Subset denoted: CD45RA+ positively selected. The CDR3 sequence: CASSLFQVNSNQPQHF. The CDR3 nucleotides read TGTGCCAGCTCTCTTTTCCAGGTTAATAGCAATCAGCCCCAGCATTTT.